The clone carrying this T cell receptor beta chain showed up just a few times. The source of the sample is a study of blood T cell repertoires in COVID-19. About the study: Whether acute or convalescent, the COVID-19 samples came from the United States, Italy and Spain. From T cells, B-cell-depleted T cells, or PBMCs came the material, which was cDNA or gDNA.

CDR3 length: 15 residues. Germline CDR1 is SGHTA and CDR2 is FQGTGA. The V gene lost 0 bases and the J gene lost 4 bases, with 12 bases spanning the gap. Original data processing: Amplification of reference gene primers provided the estimated nucleated cell counts. Here immunoSEQ multiplex PCR was the method, and the copy in TCRdb shows in-frame clones only, minus some. The V and J calls and clone size were taken over from that table, and D and trimming were inferred from the DNA. The sample lists roughly 100,000 clones, roughly 80% seen once, with 2.5% to 4% in the top ten. The receptor's source is a woman of 80 years or more with active or convalescent COVID-19. The chain carries TRBV7-3 and TRBJ2-5; weak D call: TRBD2 (6 bases). The sequenced sample was peripheral blood. The CDR3 region is CASSLTNTGAETQYF. In DNA form, the CDR3 reads TGTGCCAGCAGCTTAACGAATACGGGAGCAGAGACCCAGTACTTC.